Here is one TCR beta chain with its context. Its antigen is unknown. The data originate from a study of T cell responses to AZD1222 COVID-19 vaccine. Profiling relied on immunoSEQ multiplex PCR, and the TCRdb table lists in-frame clones only, not all of them. The repertoire includes about 84,000 clones, 75% to 90% of them detected once, and approximately 30% sits in the top ten. Study results and limitations: The reported proportion of spike-specific TCRs targeting unmutated variant regions was nearly half. After the peak T cell response, and only then, were repertoires sampled.

Germline CDR1 is SGHAT and CDR2 is FQNNGV. V was shortened by 7 bases and J by 3 bases, with 20 bases between the two germline ends. The CDR3 is 16 residues long. The sample consisted of peripheral blood, taken on day 0 of AZD1222 vaccination. The rearrangement uses TRBV11-2 and TRBJ2-3; tentatively, D is TRBD1 or TRBD2 (5 bases each). The clonotype comes from an adult in good health. The CDR3 region is CASTQTRTGTTDTQYF. CDR3 DNA sequence: TGTGCCAGCACCCAAACGAGGACCGGGACGACAGATACGCAGTATTTT.